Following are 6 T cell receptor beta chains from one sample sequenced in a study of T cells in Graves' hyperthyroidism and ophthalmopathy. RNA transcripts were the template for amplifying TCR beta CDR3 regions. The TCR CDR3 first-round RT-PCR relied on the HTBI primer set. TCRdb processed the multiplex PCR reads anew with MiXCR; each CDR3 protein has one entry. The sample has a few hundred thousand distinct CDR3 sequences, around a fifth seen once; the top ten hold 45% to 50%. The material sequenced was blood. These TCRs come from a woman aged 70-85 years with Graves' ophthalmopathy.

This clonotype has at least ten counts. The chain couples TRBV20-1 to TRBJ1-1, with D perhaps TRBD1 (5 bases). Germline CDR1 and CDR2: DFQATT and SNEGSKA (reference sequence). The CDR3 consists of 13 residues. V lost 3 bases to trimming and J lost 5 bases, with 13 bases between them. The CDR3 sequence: CSASRRGTTEAFF. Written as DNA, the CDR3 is TGCAGTGCTAGTAGGAGGGGAACGACTGAAGCTTTCTTT.

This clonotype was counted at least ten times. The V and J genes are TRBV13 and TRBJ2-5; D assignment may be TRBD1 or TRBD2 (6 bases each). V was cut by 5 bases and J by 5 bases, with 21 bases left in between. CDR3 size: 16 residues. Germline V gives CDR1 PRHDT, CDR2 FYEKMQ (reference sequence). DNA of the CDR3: TGTGCCAGCAGCCCCGGAGGGGGAGGAGATTCCGAGACCCAGTACTTC. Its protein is CASSPGGGGDSETQYF. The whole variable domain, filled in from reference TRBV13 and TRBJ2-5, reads AAGVIQSPRHLIKEKRETATLKCYPIPRHDTVYWYQQGPGQDPQFLISFYEKMQSDKGSIPDRFSAQQFSDYHSELNMSSLELGDSALYFCASSPGGGGDSETQYFGPGTRLLVL.

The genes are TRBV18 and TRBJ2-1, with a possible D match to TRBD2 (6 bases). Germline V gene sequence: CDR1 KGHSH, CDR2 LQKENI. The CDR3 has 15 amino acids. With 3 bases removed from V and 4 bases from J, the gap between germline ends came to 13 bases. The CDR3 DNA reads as TGTGCCAGCTCACCCCCGGCGGGGAGGTACAATGAGCAGTTCTTC. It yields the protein CASSPPAGRYNEQFF. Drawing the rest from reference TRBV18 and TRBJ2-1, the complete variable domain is NAGVMQNPRHLVRRRGQEARLRCSPMKGHSHVYWYRQLPEEGLKFMVYLQKENIIDESGMPKERFSAEFPKEGPSILRIQQVVRGDSAAYFCASSPPAGRYNEQFFGPGTRLTVL.

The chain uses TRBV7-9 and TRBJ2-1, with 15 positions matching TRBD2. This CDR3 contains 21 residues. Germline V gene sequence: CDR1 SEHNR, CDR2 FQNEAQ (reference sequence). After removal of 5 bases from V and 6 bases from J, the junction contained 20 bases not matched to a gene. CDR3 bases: TGTGCCAGCAGCCCAGGAACCCAGGGACTAGCGGGAGGTCGGGGGCTCAATGAGCAGTTCTTC. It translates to CASSPGTQGLAGGRGLNEQFF.

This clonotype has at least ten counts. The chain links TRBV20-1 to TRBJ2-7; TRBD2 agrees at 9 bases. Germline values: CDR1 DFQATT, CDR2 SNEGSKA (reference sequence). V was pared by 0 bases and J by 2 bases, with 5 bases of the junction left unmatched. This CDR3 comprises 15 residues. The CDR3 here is CSARDRAGGPYEQYF. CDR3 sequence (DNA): TGCAGTGCTAGAGATCGGGCGGGAGGGCCCTACGAGCAGTACTTC.

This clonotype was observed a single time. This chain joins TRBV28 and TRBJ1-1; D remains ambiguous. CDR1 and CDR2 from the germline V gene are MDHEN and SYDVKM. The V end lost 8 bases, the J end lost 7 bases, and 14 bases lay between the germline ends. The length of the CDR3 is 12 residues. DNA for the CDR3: TGTGCCAGCGTTTTATGGGCAGATGAAGCTTTCTTT. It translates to CASVLWADEAFF.